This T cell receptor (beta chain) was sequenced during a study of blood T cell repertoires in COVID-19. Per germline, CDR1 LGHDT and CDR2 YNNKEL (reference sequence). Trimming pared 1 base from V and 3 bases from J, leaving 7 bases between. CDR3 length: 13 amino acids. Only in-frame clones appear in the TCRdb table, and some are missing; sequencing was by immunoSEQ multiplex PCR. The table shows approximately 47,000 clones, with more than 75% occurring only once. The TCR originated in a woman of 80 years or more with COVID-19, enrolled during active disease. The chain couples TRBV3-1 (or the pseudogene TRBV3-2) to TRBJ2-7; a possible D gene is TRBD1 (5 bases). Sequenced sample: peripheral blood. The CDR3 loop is CASSQGGRYEQYF. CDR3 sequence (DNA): TGTGCCAGCAGCCAAGGGGGCCGCTACGAGCAGTACTTC.